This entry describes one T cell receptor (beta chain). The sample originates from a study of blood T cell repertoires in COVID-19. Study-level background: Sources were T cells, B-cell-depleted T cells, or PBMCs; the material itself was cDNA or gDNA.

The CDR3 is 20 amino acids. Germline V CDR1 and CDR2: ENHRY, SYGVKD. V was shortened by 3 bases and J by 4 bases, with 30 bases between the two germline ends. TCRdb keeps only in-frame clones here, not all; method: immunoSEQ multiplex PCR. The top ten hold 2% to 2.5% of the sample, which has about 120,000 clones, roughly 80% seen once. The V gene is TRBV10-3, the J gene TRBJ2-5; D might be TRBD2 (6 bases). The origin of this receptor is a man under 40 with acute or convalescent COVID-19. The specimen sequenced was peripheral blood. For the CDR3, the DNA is TGTGCCATCAGTGACCCAAACCAATCTAAGGGCCAGGGAGGCGGAGAGACCCAGTACTTC. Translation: CAISDPNQSKGQGGGETQYF.